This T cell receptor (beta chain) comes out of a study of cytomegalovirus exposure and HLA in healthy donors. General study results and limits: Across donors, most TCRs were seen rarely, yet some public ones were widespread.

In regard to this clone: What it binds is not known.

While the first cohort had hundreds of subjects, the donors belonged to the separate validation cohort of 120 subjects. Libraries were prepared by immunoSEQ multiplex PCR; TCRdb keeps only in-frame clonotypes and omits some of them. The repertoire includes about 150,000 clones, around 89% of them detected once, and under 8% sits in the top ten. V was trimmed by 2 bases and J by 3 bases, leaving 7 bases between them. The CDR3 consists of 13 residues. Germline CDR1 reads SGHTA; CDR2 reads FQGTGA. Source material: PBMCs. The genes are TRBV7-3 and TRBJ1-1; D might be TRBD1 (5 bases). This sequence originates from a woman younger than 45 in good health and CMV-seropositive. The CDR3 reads CASSLQGYTEAFF. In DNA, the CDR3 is TGTGCCAGCAGCTTACAGGGTTACACTGAAGCTTTCTTT.